Following are 9 T cell receptor beta chains from one sample sequenced in a study of cytomegalovirus exposure and HLA in healthy donors. A multiplex PCR was run with 60 Vbeta primers and 13 Jbeta primers. Using immunoSEQ multiplex PCR, the repertoire was profiled, and TCRdb retains in-frame clones only, with some absent. Counted here are roughly 200,000 clones, roughly 70% occurring once; the ten biggest clones make up 2.9%. Sequencing was performed on PBMCs. The receptor set was obtained from a male donor in good health and CMV-seronegative.

The chain has TRBV28 and TRBJ1-1; 10 nucleotides line up with TRBD1. Germline-derived CDR1 and CDR2 are MDHEN and SYDVKM. CDR3 length: 15 amino acids. With 7 bases clipped from V and 4 bases from J, the junction kept 9 bases outside the gene matches. This CDR3 reads CASKGAGTGATEAFF. The CDR3 coding sequence is TGTGCCAGCAAAGGCGCCGGGACAGGGGCCACTGAAGCTTTCTTT.

Of note for this clone: Additional DNA sequences in this sample encode the identical CDR3. The rearrangement links TRBV30 to TRBJ1-5; D uncertain. V was trimmed by 0 bases and J by 2 bases, leaving 8 bases between them. The CDR3 is 14 amino acids. CDR1 GTSNPN and CDR2 SVGIG come from the germline V gene (reference sequence). The chain's CDR3 is CAWSVRTGNQPQHF. CDR3 coding DNA: TGTGCCTGGAGTGTTCGAACGGGCAATCAGCCCCAGCATTTT. Full variable domain (remainder filled in from reference TRBV30 and TRBJ1-5): SQTIHQWPATLVQPVGSPLSLECTVEGTSNPNLYWYRQAAGRGLQLLFYSVGIGQISSEVPQNLSASRPQDRQFILSSKKLLLSDSGFYLCAWSVRTGNQPQHFGDGTRLSIL.

The CDR3 DNA reads TGTGCCAGCAGCCCGACTAGCGGGAGCGCCTACAATGAGCAGTTCTTC. Residues: CASSPTSGSAYNEQFF. The chain joins TRBV7-8 to TRBJ2-1, with 12 bases aligning to TRBD2. Germline CDR1 SGHVS, CDR2 FQNEAQ. J was trimmed by 2 bases and V by 5 bases; bases with no gene match: 4. CDR3 length: 16 amino acids.

This clone is a singleton in its sample. The V gene is TRBV6-1, the J gene TRBJ2-5; TRBD1 aligns across 8 bases. The V and J ends lost 7 bases and 9 bases, in that order; junction bases with no gene match: 10. The CDR3 loop spans 13 amino acids. Germline values: CDR1 MNHNS, CDR2 SASEGT. The CDR3 coding sequence is TGTGCCAGCAAGGAGACAGGGGTTTGGTCCCAGTACTTC. It translates to CASKETGVWSQYF.

The V gene is TRBV6-6, the J gene TRBJ1-6; TRBD1 matches at 9 bases. CDR1 is MNHNY, CDR2 SVGAGI, per germline (reference sequence). Unmatched junction bases numbered 6, after V lost 2 bases and J lost 10 bases. The CDR3 runs to 15 residues. As DNA, the CDR3 is TGTGCCAGCAGTTACACGACAGGGGGGGAATCACCCCTCCACTTT. Translation gives CASSYTTGGESPLHF.

The chain recombines TRBV9 with TRBJ2-3, with TRBD2 identical over 7 bases. From germline, CDR1 is SGDLS and CDR2 YYNGEE. The CDR3 sequence is 17 residues long. J gave up 4 bases and V 4 bases, and 15 bases lay outside the gene matches. CDR3 DNA sequence: TGTGCCAGCAGCCCACTCGGGGCCGGGAGCGGGGCAGATACGCAGTATTTT. Translated: CASSPLGAGSGADTQYF.

The V gene is TRBV15, the J gene TRBJ1-2; TRBD1 matches at 11 bases. There are 16 residues in the CDR3. The trim removed 5 bases at V and 3 bases at J, leaving 8 bases unmatched. CDR1 is LNHNV, CDR2 YYDKDF, per germline (reference sequence). The CDR3 reads CATSVGGQGADYGYTF. CDR3 nucleotide sequence: TGTGCCACCAGCGTAGGAGGACAGGGGGCAGACTATGGCTACACCTTC.

This clone was seen more than once but under ten times. This chain connects TRBV23-1 to TRBJ2-6, with 8 positions matching TRBD2. TRBV23-1 is labeled an ORF, and its function is uncertain. The CDR3 has 22 residues. CDR3 nucleotide sequence: TGCGCTAGTTACACCCGGACTAGCTCTTATCCATGGGCCCGATCTGGGGCCAACGTCCTGACTTTC. Its protein is CASYTRTSSYPWARSGANVLTF.

V and J are TRBV9 and TRBJ2-2, with unresolved D. This CDR3 is 15 amino acids long. Deletions cut 1 base from V and 0 bases from J, with 7 bases between. The germline V gene encodes CDR1 SGDLS and CDR2 YYNGEE. The CDR3 sequence: CASSVYRSNTGELFF. CDR3 nucleotides: TGTGCCAGCAGCGTATATAGATCGAACACCGGGGAGCTGTTTTTT.